Listed below are T cell receptor beta chains from one sample, sequenced in a study of T cell responses to AZD1222 COVID-19 vaccine. Sequenced by immunoSEQ multiplex PCR; TCRdb stores in-frame clones only, minus some. Here the sample spans 130,000 or so clones, 85% to 95% being singletons. The sequencing used peripheral blood, collected on day 0 of AZD1222 vaccination. These receptors were taken from an adult in good health. Both conserved end residues are trimmed from each CDR3. The size of a clone is reported for some rows only, either as once, few or many, or as a class for expanded clones.

V: TRBV6-2/TRBV6-3; size: -; CDR3: ASSQQGAANTGELF
V: TRBV18; size: -; CDR3: ASSRGLTEGTDTQY
V: TRBV6-1; size: -; CDR3: ASSQGGYAEAF
V: TRBV4-1; size: -; CDR3: ASSPRLAALAKNIQY
V: TRBV25-1; size: -; CDR3: ATNEGTDTQY
V: TRBV7-2; size: -; CDR3: ASSLRQGRQPQH
V: TRBV24-1; size: -; CDR3: ATSAGVGIYGYT
V: TRBV3-1/TRBV3-2; size: -; CDR3: ASSRNGGDGYT
V: TRBV29-1; size: -; CDR3: SVEGLQNEQF
V: TRBV5-1; size: -; CDR3: ASSLRTVNTEAF
V: TRBV7-6; size: -; CDR3: ASSLGGQYNSPLH
V: TRBV29-1; size: few; CDR3: SFRVLAEAF
V: TRBV6-6; size: -; CDR3: ASSQTGPQETQY
V: TRBV5-1; size: -; CDR3: ASSLSTGYVGETQY
V: TRBV18; size: -; CDR3: ASSPIQGSYEQY
V: TRBV7-6; size: -; CDR3: ASSGRLDQPQH
V: TRBV4-2; size: -; CDR3: ASSQDRAGGPSDTQY
V: TRBV27; size: -; CDR3: ASSYRGGSGYEQY
V: TRBV3-1/TRBV3-2; size: -; CDR3: ASSQRGQGDGYT
V: TRBV5-3; size: -; CDR3: ARSLDGSWTGELF
V: TRBV9; size: -; CDR3: ASSASGTAYEQY
V: TRBV27; size: once; CDR3: ASSSRDNEYTEAF
V: TRBV5-1; size: few; CDR3: ASSPSGTYEQY
V: TRBV6-2/TRBV6-3; size: once; CDR3: ASSYPGLNTDTQY
V: TRBV5-8; size: -; CDR3: ASSLGQYNQPQH
V: TRBV7-6; size: -; CDR3: ASSRSGTGVGNTIY
V: TRBV27; size: -; CDR3: ASSPSFPVIGQY
V: TRBV19; size: -; CDR3: ASSFRRRDQPQH
V: TRBV5-1; size: -; CDR3: ASSLASNEKLF
V: TRBV11-2; size: -; CDR3: ASSLGRGGYEQY
V: TRBV6-6; size: -; CDR3: ASRRQTYEQY
V: TRBV11-2; size: -; CDR3: ASSPQRGWRTEAF
V: TRBV27; size: -; CDR3: ASSLLPGANSPLH
V: TRBV3-1/TRBV3-2; size: -; CDR3: ASSQAPYQPQH
V: TRBV7-2; size: -; CDR3: ASSLIPGAPITGELF
V: TRBV7-9; size: -; CDR3: ASSLERDRGSYGYT
V: TRBV18; size: once; CDR3: ASSPHARAEAF
V: TRBV6-5; size: -; CDR3: ASSYLQGASNLH
V: TRBV27; size: -; CDR3: ASSLMAGISNQPQH
V: TRBV5-4; size: -; CDR3: ASSSRDAQETQY
V: TRBV9; size: -; CDR3: ASSVGGTGELF
V: TRBV10-3; size: -; CDR3: AIRGGTSKEETQY
V: TRBV5-6; size: -; CDR3: ASHRPPGNTIY
V: TRBV4-1; size: -; CDR3: ASSRYANGLNTEAF
V: TRBV2; size: -; CDR3: ASRGETARQPQH
V: TRBV5-1; size: -; CDR3: ASSLTEETQY
V: TRBV19; size: -; CDR3: ASSMRPSVRRVNQPQH
V: TRBV6-5; size: -; CDR3: ASSLAGRTEAF
V: TRBV5-1; size: -; CDR3: ASSMTGSPNTEAF
V: TRBV3-1/TRBV3-2; size: -; CDR3: ASSPPPRDRTVEKLF
V: TRBV7-9; size: -; CDR3: ASSLPGTSGGPSTDTQY
V: TRBV19; size: -; CDR3: ASVDRIGFSGNTIY